Listed here are 27 T cell receptor beta chains from one sample, sequenced in a study of cytomegalovirus exposure and HLA in healthy donors (dated by TCRdb to 2016 to 2017). The library was produced with the immunoSEQ multiplex PCR assay. For the multiplex PCR, a mixture combining 60 forward primers for TCR Vbeta segments and 13 reverse primers for TCR Jbeta segments was used. TCRdb obtained this table from immuneACCESS and retained in-frame rearrangements with V and J assigned. These tables miss some clones; where compared with another copy, unresolved V genes account for less than half of the shortfall, and the remainder is unexplained. Recorded for this sample are some 96,000 clones; around 77% of them occurred a single time. Less than 8.5% of the sample belongs to the ten largest clones. The sequenced material came from PBMCs. The receptor set was obtained from a female donor in good health and CMV-seronegative.

This clone was detected only once. The chain has TRBV7-9 and TRBJ2-7; no clear D. The V gene lost 1 base and the J gene lost 6 bases, with 7 bases spanning the gap. The CDR3 is 12 residues long. Germline V CDR1 and CDR2: SEHNR, FQNEAQ (reference sequence). CDR3: CASSLVRGEQYF. In DNA, the CDR3 is TGTGCCAGCAGCTTAGTGCGAGGCGAGCAGTACTTC.

The chain carries TRBV28 and TRBJ1-5; TRBD1 agrees at 9 bases. V trimming: 6 bases; J trimming: 4 bases; junction bases outside the gene matches: 10. Germline V lookup: CDR1 MDHEN, CDR2 SYDVKM. The CDR3 spans 16 residues. CDR3: CASRPSDRGENQPQHF. For the CDR3, the DNA is TGTGCCAGCAGACCCTCGGACAGGGGAGAGAATCAGCCCCAGCATTTT.

The chain recombines TRBV25-1 with TRBJ2-5; unclear D gene. V was clipped by 1 base and J by 3 bases, with 15 bases between them. In germline, CDR1 is MGHDK, CDR2 SYGVNS. The CDR3 has 16 amino acids. CDR3 amino acids: CASSELGFYREETQYF. As DNA, the CDR3 is TGTGCCAGCAGTGAATTGGGCTTTTACCGTGAAGAGACCCAGTACTTC.

In this sample, this clone turned up a few times. The rearrangement links TRBV5-6 to TRBJ2-7, with 7 bases that match TRBD2. The CDR3 contains 16 residues. Per germline, CDR1 SGHDT and CDR2 YYEEEE. Germline trimming cut 1 base from V and 2 bases from J; bases unmatched to any gene: 9. Written as DNA, the CDR3 is TGTGCCAGCAGCTTGTTCCCCCCGGGAGGAGCCTACGAGCAGTACTTC. It specifies CASSLFPPGGAYEQYF. Complete variable domain (other parts from reference TRBV5-6 and TRBJ2-7): DAGVTQSPTHLIKTRGQQVTLRCSPKSGHDTVSWYQQALGQGPQFIFQYYEEEERQRGNFPDRFSGHQFPNYSSELNVNALLLGDSALYLCASSLFPPGGAYEQYFGPGTRLTVT.

This sequence joins TRBV10-3 and TRBJ2-7, with D maybe TRBD2 (5 bases). V gave up 4 bases and J gave up 0 bases, with 13 bases separating them. This CDR3 contains 15 residues. The germline gives CDR1 ENHRY, CDR2 SYGVKD. The CDR3 here is CAISGAAGVSYEQYF. As DNA, the CDR3 is TGTGCCATCAGTGGGGCCGCGGGCGTCTCCTACGAGCAGTACTTC.

The chain employs TRBV19 and TRBJ1-2; TRBD1 agrees at 7 bases. This CDR3 has 17 amino acids. V gave up 1 base and J gave up 5 bases; unmatched junction bases: 13. Germline CDR1 LNHDA, CDR2 SQIVND (reference sequence). The DNA of the CDR3 is TGTGCCAGTAGTATAGCTTCGAGGCAGGGGGGCCCTTATGGCTACACCTTC. This translates into CASSIASRQGGPYGYTF.

This clone was found a few times. The V and J genes are TRBV28 and TRBJ2-1, with a possible D match to TRBD2 (6 bases). CDR1 is MDHEN and CDR2 is SYDVKM in the germline V gene. The germline V and J ends were trimmed by 0 bases and 4 bases, with 19 bases remaining between them. The CDR3 sequence is 18 residues long. In DNA, the CDR3 is TGTGCCAGCAGTTTATGGTCTGGAAGCGGCGGGGTATACAATGAGCAGTTCTTC. Its protein product is CASSLWSGSGGVYNEQFF.

This chain links TRBV6-5 with TRBJ2-3, with 8 bases identical to TRBD2. After removal of 7 bases from V and 4 bases from J, the junction contained 10 bases not matched to a gene. The CDR3 extends over 15 amino acids. Germline CDR1 MNHEY, CDR2 SVGAGI. The CDR3 is CASTFGGGYSDTQYF. The CDR3, as DNA: TGTGCCAGCACCTTCGGGGGGGGGTACTCAGATACGCAGTATTTT.

The gene calls are TRBV30 and TRBJ1-5; D may be TRBD1 (5 bases). The V gene lost 2 bases and the J gene lost 6 bases, with 11 bases spanning the gap. CDR1 and CDR2 from the germline V gene are GTSNPN and SVGIG (reference sequence). The CDR3 is made up of 13 amino acids. The DNA for the CDR3 is TGTGCCTGGAGTCGGCAGGGCTTTCAGCCCCAGCATTTT. This sequence encodes CAWSRQGFQPQHF.

V is TRBV10-3 and J is TRBJ1-6, with 7 nucleotides matching TRBD1. Germline CDR1 is ENHRY and CDR2 is SYGVKD. Trimming took 2 bases from V and 8 from J; bases not matched to a gene: 6. The CDR3 has 15 amino acids. The CDR3 DNA follows: TGTGCCATCAGTGAGGACAGGGTTGCATATTCACCCCTCCACTTT. Encoded protein: CAISEDRVAYSPLHF.

The chain joins TRBV10-3 to TRBJ2-1, with TRBD2 matching 8 bases. The CDR3 has 14 residues. Germline CDR1 ENHRY, CDR2 SYGVKD. V lost 10 bases and J lost 5; bases outside the gene matches: 10. CDR3 protein: CATTPSGLDNEQFF. The CDR3 bases are TGTGCCACCACACCCTCGGGACTAGACAATGAGCAGTTCTTC.

The CDR3 is CASRPGTSGQRGQETQYF. DNA for the CDR3: TGTGCCAGCAGACCCGGGACTAGCGGGCAAAGGGGCCAAGAGACCCAGTACTTC. The rearrangement joins TRBV28 to TRBJ2-5; TRBD2 matches at 12 bases. Germline values: CDR1 MDHEN, CDR2 SYDVKM. The CDR3 consists of 18 residues. The ends lost 6 bases at V and 1 base at J; junction bases unmatched: 12.

This chain links TRBV7-9 with TRBJ2-1; 8 nucleotides align to TRBD2. CDR3 size: 15 residues. The germline CDR1 and CDR2 sequences are SEHNR and FQNEAQ (reference sequence). The ends lost 5 bases at V and 1 base at J; junction bases unmatched: 4. CDR3 bases: TGTGCCAGCAGCATCAGCGGGAGTTCCTACAATGAGCAGTTCTTC. Translation gives CASSISGSSYNEQFF.

This clone was seen once. V gene TRBV9 combines with J gene TRBJ2-3, with 12 bases aligning to TRBD2. In germline, CDR1 is SGDLS, CDR2 YYNGEE. The CDR3 runs 16 residues. V lost 0 bases to trimming and J lost 6 bases; unmatched junction nucleotides: 5. CDR3 nucleotides: TGTGCCAGCAGCGTAGCTAGCGGGGGGGGATGGGATACGCAGTATTTT. Amino acids: CASSVASGGGWDTQYF. The entire variable domain, with the rest obtained from reference TRBV9 and TRBJ2-3, is as follows: DSGVTQTPKHLITATGQRVTLRCSPRSGDLSVYWYQQSLDQGLQFLIQYYNGEERAKGNILERFSAQQFPDLHSELNLSSLELGDSALYFCASSVASGGGWDTQYFGPGTRLTVL.

Only one count was recorded for this clone. This chain connects TRBV28 to TRBJ2-2, with TRBD1 matching over 9 bases. Germline CDR1 MDHEN, CDR2 SYDVKM. V was clipped by 3 bases and J by 6 bases; unmatched bases: 5. This CDR3 region has 15 residues. In DNA form, the CDR3 reads TGTGCCAGCAGTTTCCCGGGACAGGGTCCCGGGGAGCTGTTTTTT. Translation: CASSFPGQGPGELFF.

For this clone: The junction differs from germline at one of its ends, possibly a read error. The chain carries TRBV9 and TRBJ1-1; 10 bases align to TRBD1. Germline V gene data show CDR1 as SGDLS and CDR2 as YYNGEE. This CDR3 is 15 amino acids long. The DNA of the CDR3 is TGTGCCGGCAGCGTGACAGGGGGCCGGACCACTGAAGCTTTCTTT. Amino acid sequence: CAGSVTGGRTTEAFF.

A remark on this clone: Sequence at one end of the junction differs from germline and may be a read error. The chain uses TRBV7-9 and TRBJ2-7; TRBD1 agrees at 11 bases. CDR1 is SEHNR, CDR2 FQNEAQ, per germline (reference sequence). This CDR3 has 13 amino acids. The CDR3 nucleotides read TGTTCCAGCAGCTCCGACGGACAGGGGGCTCAGTACTTC. Encoded protein: CSSSSDGQGAQYF.

The V call is TRBV6-6, the J call TRBJ2-7; 7 positions match TRBD1. There are 14 residues in the CDR3. Germline-derived CDR1 and CDR2 are MNHNY and SVGAGI (reference sequence). Unmatched junction bases numbered 3, after V lost 3 bases and J lost 1 base. This chain's CDR3 is CASSYRDSSYEQYF. DNA for the CDR3: TGTGCCAGCAGTTATCGGGACAGTTCCTACGAGCAGTACTTC.

The V and J genes are TRBV5-6 and TRBJ2-5, with D maybe TRBD2 (5 bases). Germline V lookup: CDR1 SGHDT, CDR2 YYEEEE. V lost 3 bases and J 5 bases, leaving 17 bases between the germline ends. The CDR3 is 15 amino acids. The DNA for the CDR3 is TGTGCCAGCAGCTCGGAGGTACTAGGGTCGGAGACCCAGTACTTC. Its translation is CASSSEVLGSETQYF.

This rearrangement joins TRBV5-1 to TRBJ2-5; a possible D gene is TRBD1 (6 bases). The CDR3 is 14 residues long. Deletions cut 0 bases from V and 4 bases from J, with 10 bases between. Germline V gives CDR1 SGHRS, CDR2 YFSETQ. CDR3 in amino acids: CASSLEAGAETQYF. The CDR3 DNA sequence: TGCGCCAGCAGCTTGGAAGCAGGGGCAGAGACCCAGTACTTC.

The chain recombines TRBV7-8 with TRBJ2-7; possible D gene TRBD2, 6 bases. The V gene's germline CDR1 is SGHVS and CDR2 FQNEAQ. The CDR3 extends over 14 amino acids. Deletions cut 6 bases from V and 1 base from J, with 13 bases between. The CDR3 is CASSMTRTSYEQYF. The DNA of the CDR3 is TGTGCCAGCAGTATGACTAGGACGTCCTACGAGCAGTACTTC. The full variable domain, with the rest looked up from reference TRBV7-8 and TRBJ2-7, is GAGVSQSPRYKVAKRGQDVALRCDPISGHVSLFWYQQALGQGPEFLTYFQNEAQLDKSGLPSDRFFAERPEGSVSTLKIQRTQQEDSAVYLCASSMTRTSYEQYFGPGTRLTVT.

The rearrangement uses TRBV4-3 and TRBJ2-3; no clear D gene. The V gene's germline CDR1 is LGHNA and CDR2 YSLEER. The CDR3 is 18 residues long. V lost 0 bases and J lost 0, with 16 bases in between. Here the CDR3 reads CASSQEPPALTSTDTQYF. Written as DNA, the CDR3 is TGCGCCAGCAGCCAAGAGCCTCCGGCCCTGACTAGCACAGATACGCAGTATTTT.

V is TRBV6-5 and J is TRBJ2-5; TRBD2 matches 11 bases. The V segment lost 2 bases and the J segment 5 bases; nucleotides outside the gene matches: 7. Germline-derived CDR1 and CDR2 are MNHEY and SVGAGI. This CDR3 has 16 amino acids. The CDR3: CASSYTIAGGAETQYF. As DNA, the CDR3 is TGTGCCAGCAGTTACACAATAGCGGGGGGGGCGGAGACCCAGTACTTC.

This chain links TRBV18 with TRBJ2-2, with 13 positions matching TRBD2. The V gene end was trimmed by 3 bases and the J gene end by 7 bases; junction bases not matched to a gene: 8. Per germline, CDR1 KGHSH and CDR2 LQKENI. The CDR3 extends over 17 amino acids. CDR3 sequence: CASSPYGLAGVSGELFF. The CDR3 DNA reads as TGTGCCAGCTCACCTTACGGACTAGCGGGAGTAAGCGGGGAGCTGTTTTTT. Based on the CDR3 plus reference TRBV18 and TRBJ2-2, the full variable domain is NAGVMQNPRHLVRRRGQEARLRCSPMKGHSHVYWYRQLPEEGLKFMVYLQKENIIDESGMPKERFSAEFPKEGPSILRIQQVVRGDSAAYFCASSPYGLAGVSGELFFGEGSRLTVL.

This clone was observed a handful of times. The rearrangement joins TRBV6-1 to TRBJ1-3, with 7 nucleotides matching TRBD1. Germline CDR1 and CDR2: MNHNS and SASEGT. The V and J ends lost 4 bases and 4 bases, in that order; junction bases with no gene match: 10. CDR3 size: 16 residues. DNA of the CDR3: TGTGCCAGCAGTGCAGACAGGGCCCCTTCGGGAAACACCATATATTTT. Protein sequence: CASSADRAPSGNTIYF.

The chain couples TRBV7-6 to TRBJ1-4; D unresolved. Per germline, CDR1 SGHVS and CDR2 FNYEAQ. V was trimmed by 5 bases and J by 5 bases, leaving 15 bases between them. There are 15 residues in the CDR3. CDR3 protein: CASSPELGGNEKLFF. In DNA, the CDR3 is TGTGCCAGCAGCCCCGAGTTGGGAGGGAATGAAAAACTGTTTTTT.

A few counts support this clone. The chain uses TRBV28 and TRBJ2-7; 8 positions match TRBD1. The CDR3 length is 15 residues. The V and J ends lost 3 bases and 2 bases, in that order; junction bases with no gene match: 6. Germline-derived CDR1 and CDR2 are MDHEN and SYDVKM. The CDR3 region has the DNA TGTGCCAGCAGTTTCCCGGGACAGGTCACCTACGAGCAGTACTTC. Its translation: CASSFPGQVTYEQYF.